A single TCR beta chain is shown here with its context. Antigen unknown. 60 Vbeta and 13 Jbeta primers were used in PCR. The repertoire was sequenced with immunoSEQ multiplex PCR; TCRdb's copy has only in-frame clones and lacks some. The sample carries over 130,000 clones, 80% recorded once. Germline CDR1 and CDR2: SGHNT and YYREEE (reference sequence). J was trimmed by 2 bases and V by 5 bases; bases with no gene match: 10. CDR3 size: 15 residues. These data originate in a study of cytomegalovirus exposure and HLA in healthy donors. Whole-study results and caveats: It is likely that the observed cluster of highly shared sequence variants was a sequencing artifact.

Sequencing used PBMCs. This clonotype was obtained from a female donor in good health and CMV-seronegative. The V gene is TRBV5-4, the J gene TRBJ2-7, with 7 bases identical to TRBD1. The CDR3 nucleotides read TGTGCCAGCAGTTCTGGGACGACAGGGACCTACGAGCAGTACTTC. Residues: CASSSGTTGTYEQYF.